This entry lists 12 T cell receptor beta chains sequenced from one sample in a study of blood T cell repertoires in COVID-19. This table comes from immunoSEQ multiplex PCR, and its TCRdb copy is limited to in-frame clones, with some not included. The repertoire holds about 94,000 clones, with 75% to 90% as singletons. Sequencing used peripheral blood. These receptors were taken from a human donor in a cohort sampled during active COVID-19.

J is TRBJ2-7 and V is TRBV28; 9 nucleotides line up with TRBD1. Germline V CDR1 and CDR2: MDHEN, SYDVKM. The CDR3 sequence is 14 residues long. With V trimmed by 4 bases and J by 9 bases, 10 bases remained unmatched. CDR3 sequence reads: CASSSGTGPRRQYF. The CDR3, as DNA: TGTGCCAGCAGTTCAGGGACAGGGCCCCGACGGCAGTACTTC.

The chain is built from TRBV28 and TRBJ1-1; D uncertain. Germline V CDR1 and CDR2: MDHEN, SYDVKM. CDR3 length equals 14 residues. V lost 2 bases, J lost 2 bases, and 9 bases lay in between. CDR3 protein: CASSLGLLNTEAFF. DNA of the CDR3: TGTGCCAGCAGTTTAGGACTCTTAAACACTGAAGCTTTCTTT.

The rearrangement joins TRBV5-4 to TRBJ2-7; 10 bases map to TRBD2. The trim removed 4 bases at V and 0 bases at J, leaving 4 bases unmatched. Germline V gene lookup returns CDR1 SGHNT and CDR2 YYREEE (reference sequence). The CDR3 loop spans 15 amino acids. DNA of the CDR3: TGTGCCAGCAGCACAGGGACTAGCGCCTCCTACGAGCAGTACTTC. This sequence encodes CASSTGTSASYEQYF.

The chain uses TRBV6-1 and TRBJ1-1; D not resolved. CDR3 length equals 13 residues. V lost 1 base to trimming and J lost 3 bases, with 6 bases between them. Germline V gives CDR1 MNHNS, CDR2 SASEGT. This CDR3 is CASSEGHHTEAFF. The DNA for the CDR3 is TGTGCCAGCAGTGAAGGACATCACACTGAAGCTTTCTTT.

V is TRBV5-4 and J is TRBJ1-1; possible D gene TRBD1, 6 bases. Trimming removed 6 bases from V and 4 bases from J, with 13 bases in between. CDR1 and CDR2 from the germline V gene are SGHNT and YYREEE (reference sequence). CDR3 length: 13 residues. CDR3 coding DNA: TGTGCCAGCACGGCGGGGGCGCGCACTGAAGCTTTCTTT. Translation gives CASTAGARTEAFF.

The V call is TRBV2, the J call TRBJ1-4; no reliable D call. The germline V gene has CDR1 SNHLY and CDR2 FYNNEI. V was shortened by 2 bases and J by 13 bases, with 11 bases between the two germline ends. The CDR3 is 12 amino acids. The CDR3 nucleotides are TGTGCCAGCAGTGAAATCGAGGGCAGACTGTTTTTT. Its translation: CASSEIEGRLFF.

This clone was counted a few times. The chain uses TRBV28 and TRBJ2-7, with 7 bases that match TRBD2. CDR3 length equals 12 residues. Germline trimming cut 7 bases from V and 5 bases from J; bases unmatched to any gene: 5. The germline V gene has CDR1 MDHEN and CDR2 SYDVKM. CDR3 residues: CASTWGGNEQYF. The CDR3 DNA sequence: TGTGCCAGCACCTGGGGGGGTAACGAGCAGTACTTC.

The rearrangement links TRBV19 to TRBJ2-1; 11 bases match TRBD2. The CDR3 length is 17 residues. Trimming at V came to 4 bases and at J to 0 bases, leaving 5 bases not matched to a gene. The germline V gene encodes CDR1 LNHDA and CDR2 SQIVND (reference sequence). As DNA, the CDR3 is TGTGCCAGTAGTAGGGCTAGCGGGAGGAGCTCCTACAATGAGCAGTTCTTC. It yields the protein CASSRASGRSSYNEQFF.

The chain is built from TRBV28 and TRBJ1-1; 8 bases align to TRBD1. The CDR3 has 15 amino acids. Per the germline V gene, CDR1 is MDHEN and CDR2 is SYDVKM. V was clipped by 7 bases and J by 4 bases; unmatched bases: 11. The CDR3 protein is CASTKAGTGGTEAFF. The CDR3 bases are TGTGCCAGCACCAAAGCGGGGACAGGTGGCACTGAAGCTTTCTTT.

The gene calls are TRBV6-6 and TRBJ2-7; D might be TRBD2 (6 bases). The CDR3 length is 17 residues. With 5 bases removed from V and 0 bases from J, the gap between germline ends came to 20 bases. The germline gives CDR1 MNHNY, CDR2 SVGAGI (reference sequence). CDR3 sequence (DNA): TGTGCCAGCAGTCTCGCACAAGGGACTTTCTCCTCCTACGAGCAGTACTTC. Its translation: CASSLAQGTFSSYEQYF.

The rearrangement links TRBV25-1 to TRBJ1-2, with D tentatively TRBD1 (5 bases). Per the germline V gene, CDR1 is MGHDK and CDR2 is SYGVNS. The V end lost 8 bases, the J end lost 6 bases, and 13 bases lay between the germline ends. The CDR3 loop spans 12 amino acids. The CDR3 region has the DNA TGTGCCAGCCAAGCAGGGAGGCATGGCTACACCTTC. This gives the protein CASQAGRHGYTF.

The CDR3 region has the DNA TGTGCCAGCAGCTCCGGGCGGGTATCGACAGATACGCAGTATTTT. It specifies CASSSGRVSTDTQYF. This sequence joins TRBV7-2 and TRBJ2-3; maybe TRBD2 (5 bases). Trimming took off 4 bases at V and 3 bases at J, with 14 bases between the two ends. The CDR3 covers 15 residues. Germline V gene lookup returns CDR1 SGHTA and CDR2 FQGNSA.